These 18 T cell receptor beta chains were sequenced from one sample in a study of shared clonotypes between healthy human individuals. Assay: immunoSEQ multiplex PCR; the TCRdb copy retains only in-frame clones and omits some. The sample lists about 2 million clones, over 85% occurring once. Sample: naive CD4+ T cells sorted from blood. Regarding subset: CD45RA+ positively selected. The source of these receptors is a man younger than 35 in good health.

This rearrangement joins TRBV5-1 to TRBJ2-5, with 8 bases aligning to TRBD2. V shed 3 bases, J shed 5 bases, and the junction held 6 bases outside the gene matches. Germline V CDR1 and CDR2: SGHRS, YFSETQ. CDR3 length equals 14 residues. CDR3 DNA: TGCGCCAGCAGCTCCTTAGCGGGGAGTGAGACCCAGTACTTC. Translation gives CASSSLAGSETQYF.

The chain recombines TRBV4-3 with TRBJ1-1, with unresolved D. Germline lookup yields CDR1 LGHNA and CDR2 YSLEER. The CDR3 runs 18 residues. Trimming left V 1 base short and J 5 bases short, with 23 bases between. The CDR3 DNA reads TGCGCCAGCAGCCAAGCCCATTATCAGGCCCTCAAAGGAACTGAAGCTTTCTTT. It specifies CASSQAHYQALKGTEAFF.

To note about this clone: This specimen includes other DNA sequences encoding the same CDR3. The V gene is TRBV6-5, the J gene TRBJ1-1; D gene uncertain. CDR1 and CDR2 from the germline V gene are MNHEY and SVGAGI. The CDR3 runs to 14 residues. Trimming removed 1 base from V and 5 bases from J, with 11 bases in between. CDR3 sequence: CASSYLRGGTEAFF. The CDR3 region has the DNA TGTGCCAGCAGTTACTTACGCGGAGGAACTGAAGCTTTCTTT.

The chain combines TRBV11-2 with TRBJ2-5; 9 bases agree with TRBD1. V was pared by 3 bases and J by 2 bases, with 7 bases of the junction left unmatched. Germline V gene sequence: CDR1 SGHAT, CDR2 FQNNGV. The CDR3 extends over 16 amino acids. The CDR3, as DNA: TGTGCCAGCAGCTTGACAGGGGGAGCGGGTCAAGAGACCCAGTACTTC. This gives the protein CASSLTGGAGQETQYF.

The chain links TRBV9 to TRBJ2-1, with a tentative D call TRBD1 (5 bases). V was clipped by 3 bases and J by 7 bases, with 14 bases between them. The CDR3 contains 14 residues. The germline V gene has CDR1 SGDLS and CDR2 YYNGEE. The CDR3 bases are TGTGCCAGCAGCGCCAGAATGCCAGGGAATGAGCAGTTCTTC. This encodes CASSARMPGNEQFF. Full variable domain (missing parts from reference TRBV9 and TRBJ2-1): DSGVTQTPKHLITATGQRVTLRCSPRSGDLSVYWYQQSLDQGLQFLIQYYNGEERAKGNILERFSAQQFPDLHSELNLSSLELGDSALYFCASSARMPGNEQFFGPGTRLTVL.

V gene TRBV6-1 combines with J gene TRBJ2-7; no clear D. Between the trimmed V and J ends, which lost 7 bases and 2 bases, there was a span of 15 bases. Germline V lookup: CDR1 MNHNS, CDR2 SASEGT. The CDR3 consists of 14 residues. Here the CDR3 reads CASIGQIVTYEQYF. The CDR3 bases are TGTGCCAGCATTGGGCAGATCGTTACCTACGAGCAGTACTTC.

V gene TRBV5-4 combines with J gene TRBJ2-4; 7 bases map to TRBD1. Trimming removed 4 bases from V and 5 bases from J; junction bases left unmatched: 9. Germline values: CDR1 SGHNT, CDR2 YYREEE (reference sequence). The length of the CDR3 is 15 residues. The CDR3 reads CASSRNRGPENIQYF. DNA of the CDR3: TGTGCCAGCAGCAGAAACAGGGGTCCGGAAAACATTCAGTACTTC.

The chain joins TRBV6-5 to TRBJ1-4; D may be TRBD1 (5 bases). The V gene's germline CDR1 is MNHEY and CDR2 SVGAGI. With 1 base removed from V and 7 bases from J, the gap between germline ends came to 13 bases. The CDR3 is made up of 15 amino acids. The CDR3 spells CASSYFWQGGEKLFF. The CDR3 nucleotides are TGTGCCAGCAGTTACTTTTGGCAGGGAGGTGAAAAACTGTTTTTT.

In the case of this clone: A read error may explain this, as a much larger clone is one base away. This sequence joins TRBV7-8 and TRBJ1-1; 8 nucleotides agree with TRBD1. The CDR3 spans 13 residues. The germline V gene has CDR1 SGHVS and CDR2 FQNEAQ. With V trimmed by 8 bases and J by 1 base, 3 bases remained unmatched. Written as DNA, the CDR3 is TGTGCCAGCGGAGGACAGGGGAACACTGAAGCTTTCTTT. Translated: CASGGQGNTEAFF. The full variable domain, its missing parts supplied by reference TRBV7-8 and TRBJ1-1, is GAGVSQSPRYKVAKRGQDVALRCDPISGHVSLFWYQQALGQGPEFLTYFQNEAQLDKSGLPSDRFFAERPEGSVSTLKIQRTQQEDSAVYLCASGGQGNTEAFFGQGTRLTVV.

J is TRBJ1-2 and V is TRBV15; 8 bases line up with TRBD1. This CDR3 has 15 residues. Germline assignment: CDR1 LNHNV and CDR2 YYDKDF (reference sequence). Trimming took 4 bases from V and 5 from J; bases not matched to a gene: 9. This chain's CDR3 is CATSNEGRDRYGYTF. The CDR3 DNA is TGTGCCACCAGCAACGAGGGTCGGGACAGGTATGGCTACACCTTC. Drawing the rest from reference TRBV15 and TRBJ1-2, the complete variable domain is DAMVIQNPRYQVTQFGKPVTLSCSQTLNHNVMYWYQQKSSQAPKLLFHYYDKDFNNEADTPDNFQSRRPNTSFCFLDIRSPGLGDTAMYLCATSNEGRDRYGYTFGSGTRLTVV.

The chain combines TRBV6-5 with TRBJ1-2; the match to TRBD1 covers 7 bases. The CDR3 extends over 14 amino acids. Trimming cost V 0 bases and J 7 bases; bases outside gene matches: 5. Germline values: CDR1 MNHEY, CDR2 SVGAGI. In DNA, the CDR3 is TGTGCCAGCAGTTACTCGACAGGGAGGGGTGGCTACACCTTC. Translating gives CASSYSTGRGGYTF.

V gene TRBV11-2 combines with J gene TRBJ2-1; 8 bases fit TRBD2. The CDR3 extends over 16 amino acids. CDR1 is SGHAT, CDR2 FQNNGV, per germline. V dropped 5 bases and J dropped 1; count of bases not matched to a gene: 7. CDR3 coding DNA: TGTGCCAGCAGCCCGGCCGGGGGGGAATCCTACAATGAGCAGTTCTTC. It yields the protein CASSPAGGESYNEQFF.

CDR3 in amino acids: CACLTGARSPLHF. As DNA, the CDR3 is TGTGCCTGCCTGACAGGGGCTCGTTCACCCCTCCACTTT. The chain is built from TRBV30 and TRBJ1-6, with 8 bases lining up with TRBD1. V shed 6 bases, J shed 9 bases, and the junction held 7 bases outside the gene matches. Germline CDR1 and CDR2: GTSNPN and SVGIG (reference sequence). The CDR3 sequence is 13 residues long.

The chain has TRBV6-6 and TRBJ1-1; 8 bases agree with TRBD1. With 2 bases clipped from V and 7 bases from J, the junction kept 6 bases outside the gene matches. Germline values: CDR1 MNHNY, CDR2 SVGAGI (reference sequence). This CDR3 is built from 14 residues. CDR3 sequence reads: CASSYGRGHGEAFF. Written as DNA, the CDR3 is TGTGCCAGCAGTTACGGCAGGGGGCACGGTGAAGCTTTCTTT.

This chain links TRBV5-1 with TRBJ1-1, with D hard to call. Trimming removed 0 bases at V and 5 bases at J, with 11 bases between. CDR3 size: 14 residues. The V gene's germline CDR1 is SGHRS and CDR2 YFSETQ. CDR3 in DNA: TGCGCCAGCAGCTTGGGGTATTTGGGGACTGAAGCTTTCTTT. Its translation is CASSLGYLGTEAFF.

This chain connects TRBV2 to TRBJ2-4; D is unresolved. Germline CDR1 SNHLY, CDR2 FYNNEI. There are 15 residues in the CDR3. V was cut by 10 bases and J by 0 bases, with 16 bases left in between. Here the CDR3 DNA reads TGTGCCACTAAGCCCGGAATCTTAGCCAAAAACATTCAGTACTTC. Translating gives CATKPGILAKNIQYF.

The J gene is TRBJ2-5, the V gene TRBV5-6; D tentatively fits TRBD1 or TRBD2 (6 bases each). This CDR3 is built from 12 residues. V lost 10 bases, J lost 1 base, and 11 bases lay in between. Germline V gene lookup returns CDR1 SGHDT and CDR2 YYEEEE. CDR3 nucleotides: TGTGCCGGGGGGCTGTTCCAAGAGACCCAGTACTTC. It specifies CAGGLFQETQYF.

The chain is built from TRBV5-4 and TRBJ2-3, with D possibly called TRBD1 or TRBD2 (6 bases each). This CDR3 is built from 14 residues. Germline assignment: CDR1 SGHNT and CDR2 YYREEE (reference sequence). Trimming shortened V by 4 bases and J by 4 bases, and 13 bases separated the two germline ends. CDR3 nucleotide sequence: TGTGCCAGCAGCCTAAAGGGGGGATCAGATACGCAGTATTTT. Translating it yields CASSLKGGSDTQYF.